This T cell receptor beta chain was recovered during a study of blood T cell repertoires in COVID-19. Study summary: From T cells, B-cell-depleted T cells, or PBMCs came the material, which was cDNA or gDNA.

Two negative PCRs, clearance, or symptom resolution had been documented for recovered Cohort 3 donors. Measured with immunoSEQ multiplex PCR; TCRdb has only the in-frame clones, and not every one. The sample has around 150,000 clones, around 82% seen once. The germline CDR1 and CDR2 sequences are SQVTM and ANQGSEA. The V gene end was trimmed by 6 bases and the J gene end by 5 bases; junction bases not matched to a gene: 5. CDR3 length: 12 amino acids. This rearrangement joins TRBV29-1 to TRBJ2-5; 8 bases agree with TRBD1. The TCR comes from a man between 35 and 55 years old who had recovered from COVID-19. Sequencing input: PBMCs or T cells enriched from blood (not recorded which). The CDR3 nucleotides are TGCAGCGTGAGCCGGGACAGGGAGACCCAGTACTTC. Translated: CSVSRDRETQYF.